Below, one T cell receptor (beta chain) is given with its context. The antigen is undetermined. The length of the CDR3 is 14 residues. V gave up 5 bases and J gave up 3 bases; unmatched junction bases: 7. Germline V lookup: CDR1 DFQATT, CDR2 SNEGSKA (reference sequence). The sample comes from a study of CD8 T cells in Susac syndrome. Findings and limits, study-wide: As acknowledged by the study, its TCR sequencing and HLA analysis included a relatively small number of individuals.

RNA amounts of about 0.5 to 1 ug underwent reverse transcription with random hexamers. Each CDR3 protein gets one entry after TCRdb re-called the immunoSEQ multiplex PCR reads with MiXCR. This table has about 180,000 distinct CDR3 sequences, 94% appearing once. Sequencing was carried out using CD4+ T cells from PBMCs. V and J are TRBV20-1 and TRBJ2-1, with 7 bases fitting TRBD1. This receptor was obtained from a human donor with Susac syndrome. The CDR3 region is CSAPRGGNYNEQFF. CDR3 in DNA: TGCAGTGCTCCCCGAGGGGGCAACTACAATGAGCAGTTCTTC.